A single sample is the source of the 11 T cell receptor beta chains below, sequenced in a study of T cells in localized non-small cell lung cancer. The table came from immunoSEQ multiplex PCR; TCRdb's copy has only in-frame clones and leaves some out. The repertoire holds 60,000 to 85,000 clones, with approximately 87% as singletons. The material was peripheral blood, obtained before any cancer treatment. These receptors all stem from a male donor aged 60 or over with stage III squamous cell lung carcinoma.

The chain carries TRBV7-6 and TRBJ2-1; the D gene is possibly TRBD2 (5 bases). Germline CDR1 SGHVS, CDR2 FNYEAQ. This CDR3 has 13 residues. Trimming removed 5 bases from V and 13 bases from J, with 18 bases in between. CDR3 sequence reads: CASSTREGRSQFF. The CDR3, as DNA: TGTGCCAGCAGCACCCGGGAAGGGCGAAGTCAGTTCTTC.

V usage is TRBV7-2 and J usage is TRBJ2-3; D remains ambiguous. Trimming stripped 1 base from V and 4 bases from J, with 9 bases between. CDR3 length: 14 amino acids. CDR1 is SGHTA and CDR2 is FQGNSA in the germline V gene. CDR3 loop: CASSLVPVSDTQYF. The CDR3 bases are TGTGCCAGCAGCTTAGTCCCGGTTTCAGATACGCAGTATTTT.

This sequence joins TRBV7-2 and TRBJ2-3, with D perhaps assigned TRBD1 or TRBD2 (5 bases each). The V end lost 5 bases, the J end lost 2 bases, and 11 bases lay between the germline ends. Germline CDR1 reads SGHTA; CDR2 reads FQGNSA. The CDR3 spans 14 residues. CDR3: CASSPGRPTDTQYF. CDR3 DNA: TGTGCCAGCAGCCCGGGACGGCCCACAGATACGCAGTATTTT.

The chain employs TRBV21-1 and TRBJ1-3. TRBV21-1 is a documented pseudogene. The CDR3 length is 16 residues. The CDR3 DNA reads as TGTGCCAGCCTGGGGGAGGGAACCCTTGGGGGAAACACCATATATTTT. Translated, it gives CASLGEGTLGGNTIYF.

The chain uses TRBV13 and TRBJ2-4; D not resolved. V shed 5 bases and J shed 4 bases, with 12 bases lying between them. Germline V gives CDR1 PRHDT, CDR2 FYEKMQ (reference sequence). This CDR3 has 14 residues. CDR3 nucleotides: TGTGCCAGCAGCACTTGGCGGACGAAAAACATTCAGTACTTC. This encodes CASSTWRTKNIQYF.

The V gene is TRBV19, the J gene TRBJ1-1; D is unclear. The CDR3 length is 13 residues. The V gene lost 3 bases and the J gene lost 4 bases, with 9 bases spanning the gap. Germline V gene data show CDR1 as LNHDA and CDR2 as SQIVND (reference sequence). The CDR3 loop is CASSIAGSTEAFF. In DNA, the CDR3 is TGTGCCAGTAGTATTGCGGGCAGCACTGAAGCTTTCTTT.

J is TRBJ2-1 and V is TRBV6-1; 8 bases map to TRBD1. J was trimmed by 5 bases and V by 2 bases; bases with no gene match: 5. This CDR3 is 15 amino acids long. Germline V gene data show CDR1 as MNHNS and CDR2 as SASEGT. Written as DNA, the CDR3 is TGTGCCAGCAGTGAACGACAGGGGCCAAACAATGAGCAGTTCTTC. This gives the protein CASSERQGPNNEQFF.

The chain carries TRBV5-1 and TRBJ1-1, with unresolved D. This CDR3 is built from 14 residues. The V end lost 0 bases, the J end lost 1 base, and 7 bases lay between the germline ends. Germline CDR1 SGHRS, CDR2 YFSETQ. This CDR3 reads CASSLGPGNTEAFF. The CDR3 nucleotides read TGCGCCAGCAGCTTGGGACCAGGGAACACTGAAGCTTTCTTT. The full variable domain, completed using reference TRBV5-1 and TRBJ1-1, is KAGVTQTPRYLIKTRGQQVTLSCSPISGHRSVSWYQQTPGQGLQFLFEYFSETQRNKGNFPGRFSGRQFSNSRSEMNVSTLELGDSALYLCASSLGPGNTEAFFGQGTRLTVV.

A few counts support this clone. The CDR3 DNA sequence: TGTGCCAGCAGCTTGGATAGTAACCCCACAGATACGCAGTATTTT. This sequence encodes CASSLDSNPTDTQYF. The chain has TRBV5-4 and TRBJ2-3, with unresolved D. CDR1 is SGHNT and CDR2 is YYREEE in the germline V gene (reference sequence). The CDR3 is 15 residues long. V gave up 0 bases and J gave up 2 bases, with 10 bases separating them.

The chain has TRBV7-3 and TRBJ1-6; TRBD1 matches at 8 bases. Germline lookup yields CDR1 SGHTA and CDR2 FQGTGA. V lost 5 bases, J lost 9 bases, and 6 bases stayed unmatched. The CDR3 length is 14 residues. CDR3 sequence: CASSPDRDSSPLHF. The CDR3 coding sequence is TGTGCCAGCAGCCCGGACAGGGATTCTTCACCCCTCCACTTT.

The table lists this clone with a few counts. The V gene is TRBV4-1, the J gene TRBJ1-2; 7 bases align to TRBD1. Per germline, CDR1 MGHRA and CDR2 YSYEKL. The length of the CDR3 is 11 residues. Trimming cost V 4 bases and J 14 bases; bases outside gene matches: 7. The CDR3 DNA reads TGCGCCAGCAGCCTCGGACAGGTCGTAACCTTC. It translates to CASSLGQVVTF.